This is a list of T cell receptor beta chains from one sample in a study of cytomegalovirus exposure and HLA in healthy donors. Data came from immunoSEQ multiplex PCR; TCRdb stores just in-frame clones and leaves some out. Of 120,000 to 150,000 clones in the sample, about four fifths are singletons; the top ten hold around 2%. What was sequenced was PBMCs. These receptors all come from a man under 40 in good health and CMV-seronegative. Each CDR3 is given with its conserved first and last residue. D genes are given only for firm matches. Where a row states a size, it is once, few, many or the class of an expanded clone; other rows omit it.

CASSRRTGAGYTF	TGTGCCAGCAGCCGAAGGACAGGGGCAGGCTACACCTTC	TRBD1	NA	TRBV7-8	TRBJ1-2
CATSSGGALLDTEAFF	TGTGCCACCAGCAGTGGGGGGGCCTTGTTGGACACTGAAGCTTTCTTT	NA	few	TRBV15	TRBJ1-1
CASSPGQLNGNTIYF	TGTGCCAGCAGCCCGGGACAGCTCAACGGAAACACCATATATTTT	TRBD1	NA	TRBV5-5	TRBJ1-3
CASSLPPSFAGDYYNEQFF	TGTGCCAGCAGCCTCCCACCTTCTTTCGCGGGGGACTATTACAATGAGCAGTTCTTC	TRBD2	NA	TRBV14	TRBJ2-1
CASWLGGVGQPQHF	TGTGCCAGCTGGTTAGGAGGGGTGGGTCAGCCCCAGCATTTT	NA	NA	TRBV28	TRBJ1-5
CASSSVAGGPYEQFF	TGTGCCAGCAGTTCAGTCGCGGGGGGGCCCTATGAGCAGTTCTTC	TRBD2	NA	TRBV6-5	TRBJ2-1
CASSLSPGLYNSPLHF	TGTGCCAGCAGTTTAAGTCCTGGACTTTATAATTCACCCCTCCACTTT	NA	NA	TRBV27	TRBJ1-6
CASSSDSPTADGYTF	TGCGCCAGCAGCTCGGACAGCCCGACGGCCGATGGCTACACCTTC	NA	NA	TRBV5-1	TRBJ1-2
CASSLWQGAPNTEAFF	TGTGCCAGCAGTTTATGGCAGGGGGCACCGAACACTGAAGCTTTCTTT	TRBD1	NA	TRBV27	TRBJ1-1
CASSLWASAFAGKETQYF	TGTGCCAGCAGTTTATGGGCTTCCGCATTTGCGGGGAAAGAGACCCAGTACTTC	NA	NA	TRBV28	TRBJ2-5
CASSESGGDTEAFF	TGTGCCAGCAGTGAAAGCGGGGGTGACACTGAAGCTTTCTTT	NA	NA	TRBV6-1	TRBJ1-1
CASSDGAGGATDTQYF	TGTGCCAGCAGTGATGGTGCGGGAGGCGCCACAGATACGCAGTATTTT	TRBD2	few	TRBV6-4	TRBJ2-3
CASSSGLAISDTQYF	TGTGCCAGCAGCTCGGGACTAGCGATTTCAGATACGCAGTATTTT	TRBD2	NA	TRBV6-6	TRBJ2-3
CASSLDGPRQAFF	TGCGCCAGCAGCTTGGATGGCCCCAGACAGGCTTTCTTT	NA	few	TRBV5-1	TRBJ1-1
CASSEAHWTEAFF	TGTGCCAGCAGTGAGGCCCATTGGACTGAAGCTTTCTTT	NA	NA	TRBV7-9	TRBJ1-1
CASSLTGGTYEQYF	TGCGCCAGCAGCTTGACAGGGGGCACCTACGAGCAGTACTTC	TRBD1	NA	TRBV5-1	TRBJ2-7
CSVEGLAALYNEQFF	TGCAGCGTTGAAGGACTAGCGGCCTTATACAATGAGCAGTTCTTC	TRBD2	NA	TRBV29-1	TRBJ2-1
CASSLGTQAADTQYF	TGTGCCAGCAGCTTAGGGACACAGGCCGCAGATACGCAGTATTTT	NA	NA	TRBV11-3	TRBJ2-3
CARPWEGYEQYF	TGTGCCAGACCTTGGGAGGGCTACGAGCAGTACTTC	TRBD2	NA	TRBV7-3	TRBJ2-7
CASSLGTGGNTEAFF	TGCGCCAGCAGCTTGGGGACAGGGGGCAATACTGAAGCTTTCTTT	TRBD1	NA	TRBV5-1	TRBJ1-1
CASSSPGTNQETQYF	TGTGCCAGCAGCTCACCTGGGACAAACCAAGAGACCCAGTACTTC	NA	NA	TRBV5-4	TRBJ2-5
CASSQGRTVLETQYF	TGCGCCAGCAGCCAAGGTCGGACAGTCCTAGAGACCCAGTACTTC	NA	NA	TRBV4-1	TRBJ2-5
CASMPRQGGNYNEQFF	TGTGCCAGCATGCCCCGACAGGGGGGAAACTACAATGAGCAGTTCTTC	TRBD1	NA	TRBV6-4	TRBJ2-1
CASTNPPGDGEAFF	TGTGCCAGCACGAACCCCCCGGGGGACGGGGAAGCTTTCTTT	NA	NA	TRBV2	TRBJ1-1
CASSQDRDLGTQYF	TGTGCCAGCAGCCAAGACAGGGATTTGGGGACCCAGTACTTC	TRBD1	NA	TRBV7-9	TRBJ2-5
CASSDRGKTNQPQHF	TGTGCCAGCAGCGACAGGGGAAAGACCAATCAGCCCCAGCATTTT	TRBD1	NA	TRBV16	TRBJ1-5
CAWSSRVSYGNTIYF	TGTGCCTGGAGTTCCAGGGTCAGCTATGGAAACACCATATATTTT	NA	once	TRBV30	TRBJ1-3
CASSLSGTSTDTQYF	TGCGCCAGCAGCTTGAGCGGCACTAGCACAGATACGCAGTATTTT	NA	NA	TRBV5-1	TRBJ2-3
CASSLRVGETDTQYF	TGCGCCAGCAGCTTGCGGGTTGGGGAGACAGATACGCAGTATTTT	NA	NA	TRBV5-1	TRBJ2-3
CASNDRAYQETQYF	TGTGCCAGCAATGACAGAGCGTACCAAGAGACCCAGTACTTC	NA	NA	TRBV28	TRBJ2-5
CASRKDRRPVGGYTF	TGTGCCAGTAGGAAGGACAGGCGCCCGGTAGGTGGCTACACCTTC	TRBD1	NA	TRBV19	TRBJ1-2
CASSTFRGYEQYF	TGTGCCAGCAGTACTTTCAGGGGCTACGAGCAGTACTTC	NA	NA	TRBV2	TRBJ2-7
CASQGNSNQPQHF	TGCGCCAGCCAGGGGAATAGCAATCAGCCCCAGCATTTT	NA	once	TRBV10-2	TRBJ1-5
CASSSRDRELEYF	TGTGCCAGCAGCTCCCGGGACAGGGAGTTAGAGTACTTC	TRBD1	NA	TRBV13	TRBJ2-7
CASSLGGASGYYEQYF	TGTGCCAGCAGTTTAGGGGGAGCTAGCGGCTACTACGAGCAGTACTTC	TRBD2	NA	TRBV28	TRBJ2-7
CSVEDLQGLYGYTF	TGCAGCGTTGAAGATCTTCAGGGACTCTATGGCTACACCTTC	NA	NA	TRBV29-1	TRBJ1-2
CASSQNLAGREFF	TGTGCCAGCAGCCAAAATCTAGCGGGGAGGGAGTTCTTC	TRBD2	NA	TRBV7-2	TRBJ2-1
CASSLTGTENNQPQHF	TGTGCCAGCAGTCTCACCGGGACAGAGAACAATCAGCCCCAGCATTTT	TRBD1	medium-sized	TRBV27	TRBJ1-5
CASSLVQGKNYGYTF	TGCGCCAGCAGCTTGGTCCAGGGAAAGAACTATGGCTACACCTTC	NA	NA	TRBV5-1	TRBJ1-2
CAISREGPGANVLTF	TGTGCCATCAGCCGGGAGGGCCCTGGGGCCAACGTCCTGACTTTC	TRBD2	NA	TRBV10-3	TRBJ2-6
CASSRAGPTDTQYF	TGTGCCAGCAGCCGGGCAGGGCCCACAGATACGCAGTATTTT	NA	NA	TRBV7-9	TRBJ2-3
CASSHVGGYGYTF	TGTGCCAGCAGCCACGTAGGGGGCTATGGCTACACCTTC	NA	NA	TRBV7-9	TRBJ1-2
CASTGAGRGRVGDEKLFF	TGTGCCAGCACCGGGGCCGGCAGGGGGCGGGTGGGGGATGAAAAACTGTTTTTT	TRBD1	NA	TRBV28	TRBJ1-4
CASSRAFVGLQPQHF	TGTGCCAGTAGTAGGGCCTTCGTTGGGCTTCAGCCCCAGCATTTT	NA	few	TRBV19	TRBJ1-5
CASSEIGGVEHIETQYF	TGTGCCAGCAGCGAAATAGGGGGCGTTGAGCATATTGAGACCCAGTACTTC	TRBD1	once	TRBV7-6	TRBJ2-5
CASSLVWRENTEAFF	TGCGCCAGCAGCTTGGTATGGCGGGAGAACACTGAAGCTTTCTTT	NA	NA	TRBV5-1	TRBJ1-1
CASSAHTIDRVANTGELFF	TGTGCCAGCAGTGCACATACAATAGACAGGGTCGCGAACACCGGGGAGCTGTTTTTT	TRBD1	NA	TRBV28	TRBJ2-2
CASRRHRDSTYEQYF	TGTGCCAGCAGACGCCACCGGGACAGTACCTACGAGCAGTACTTC	TRBD1	NA	TRBV28	TRBJ2-7
CASSPREGTGIGETQYF	TGTGCCAGCAGCCCCCGGGAGGGAACGGGTATCGGAGAGACCCAGTACTTC	TRBD2	NA	TRBV13	TRBJ2-5